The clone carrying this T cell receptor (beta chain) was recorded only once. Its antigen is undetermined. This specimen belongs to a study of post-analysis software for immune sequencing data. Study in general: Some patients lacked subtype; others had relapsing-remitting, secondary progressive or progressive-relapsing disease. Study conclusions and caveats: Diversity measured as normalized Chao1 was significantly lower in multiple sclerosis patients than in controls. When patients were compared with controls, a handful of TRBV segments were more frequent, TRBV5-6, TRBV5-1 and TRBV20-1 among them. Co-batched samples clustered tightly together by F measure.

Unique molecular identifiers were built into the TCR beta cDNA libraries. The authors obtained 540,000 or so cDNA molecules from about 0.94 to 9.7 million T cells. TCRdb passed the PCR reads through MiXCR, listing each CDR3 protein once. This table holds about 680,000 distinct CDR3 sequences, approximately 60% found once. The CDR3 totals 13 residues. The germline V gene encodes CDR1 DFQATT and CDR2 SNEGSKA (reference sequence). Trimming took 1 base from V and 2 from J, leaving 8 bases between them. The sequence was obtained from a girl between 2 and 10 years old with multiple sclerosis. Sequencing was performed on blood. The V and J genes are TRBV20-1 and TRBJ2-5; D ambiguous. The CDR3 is CSARADIQETQYF. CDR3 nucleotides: TGCAGTGCTAGAGCGGATATACAAGAGACCCAGTACTTC.